The 4 T cell receptor beta chains listed next were all sequenced from one sample in a study of identifying expanded T cells in peripheral blood. This table comes from immunoSEQ multiplex PCR, and its TCRdb copy is limited to in-frame clones, with some not included. Altogether 60,000 to 70,000 clones are present, about 80% being singletons, with the ten largest covering approximately 19%. Specimen: blood. All receptors derive from a person aged 18-69 years in good health.

The chain has TRBV2 and TRBJ2-6; D remains unclear. The CDR3 contains 14 residues. Between the trimmed V and J ends, which lost 8 bases and 0 bases, there was a span of 8 bases. CDR1 and CDR2 (germline): SNHLY, FYNNEI. The CDR3 DNA reads as TGTGCCAGCGCGATTAGCTCTGGGGCCAACGTCCTGACTTTC. Protein sequence: CASAISSGANVLTF.

The chain uses TRBV6-4 and TRBJ2-7; no clear D. V was pared by 4 bases and J by 3 bases, with 4 bases between. CDR3 length equals 11 residues. CDR1 is MRHNA, CDR2 SNTAGT, per germline. CDR3 nucleotide sequence: TGTGCCAGCAGTGTCAGCTACGAGCAGTACGTC. It translates to CASSVSYEQYV.

The V gene is TRBV28, the J gene TRBJ1-5; D remains ambiguous. V lost 7 bases, J lost 3 bases, and 10 bases lay in between. The CDR3 is 13 amino acids. Germline CDR1 and CDR2: MDHEN and SYDVKM. The CDR3 loop is CASIGTHNQPQHF. In DNA form, the CDR3 reads TGTGCCAGCATTGGCACCCACAATCAGCCCCAGCATTTT. Filled out from reference TRBV28 and TRBJ1-5, the complete variable domain reads DVKVTQSSRYLVKRTGEKVFLECVQDMDHENMFWYRQDPGLGLRLIYFSYDVKMKEKGDIPEGYSVSREKKERFSLILESASTNQTSMYLCASIGTHNQPQHFGDGTRLSIL.

This rearrangement joins TRBV7-3 to TRBJ2-5; 8 bases are a match to TRBD2. This CDR3 contains 15 residues. From germline, CDR1 is SGHTA and CDR2 FQGTGA. The junction had 7 bases not matched to a gene; V was cut back by 5 bases and J by 2 bases. The CDR3 here is CASSTAGGRQETQYF. The CDR3 DNA reads TGTGCCAGCAGCACTGCGGGGGGCAGACAAGAGACCCAGTACTTC.